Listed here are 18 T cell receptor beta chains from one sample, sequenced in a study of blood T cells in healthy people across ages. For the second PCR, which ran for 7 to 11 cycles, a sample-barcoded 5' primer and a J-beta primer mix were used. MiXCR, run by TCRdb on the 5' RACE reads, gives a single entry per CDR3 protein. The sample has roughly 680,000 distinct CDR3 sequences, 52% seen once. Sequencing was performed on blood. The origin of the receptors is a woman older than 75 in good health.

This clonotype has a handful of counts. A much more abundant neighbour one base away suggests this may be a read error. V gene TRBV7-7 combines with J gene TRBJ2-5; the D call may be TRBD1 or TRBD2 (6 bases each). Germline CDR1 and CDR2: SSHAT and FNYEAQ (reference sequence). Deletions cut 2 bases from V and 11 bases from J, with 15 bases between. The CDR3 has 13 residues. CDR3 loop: CASSLWGADEQYF. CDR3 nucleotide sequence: TGTGCCAGCAGCTTATGGGGGGCAGATGAGCAGTACTTC.

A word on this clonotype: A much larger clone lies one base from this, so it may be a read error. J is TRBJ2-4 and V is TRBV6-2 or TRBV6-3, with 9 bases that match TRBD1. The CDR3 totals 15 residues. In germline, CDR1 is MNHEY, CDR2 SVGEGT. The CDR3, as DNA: TGTGCCGGCAGTACCCCGGCGACAGGGGGTAACATTCAGTACTTC. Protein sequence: CAGSTPATGGNIQYF.

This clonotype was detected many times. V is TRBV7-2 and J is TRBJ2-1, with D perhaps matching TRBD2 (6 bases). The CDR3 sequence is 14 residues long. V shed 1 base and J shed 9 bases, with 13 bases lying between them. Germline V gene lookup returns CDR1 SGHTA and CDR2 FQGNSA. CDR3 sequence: CASSLVGVEGEQFF. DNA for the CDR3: TGTGCCAGCAGCTTAGTCGGAGTGGAGGGTGAGCAGTTCTTC.

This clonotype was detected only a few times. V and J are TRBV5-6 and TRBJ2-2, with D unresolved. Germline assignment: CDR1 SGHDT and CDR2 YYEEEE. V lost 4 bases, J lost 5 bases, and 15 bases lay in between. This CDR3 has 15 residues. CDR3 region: CASSMDPLGTGELFF. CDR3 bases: TGTGCCAGCAGCATGGACCCTTTGGGTACCGGGGAGCTGTTTTTT. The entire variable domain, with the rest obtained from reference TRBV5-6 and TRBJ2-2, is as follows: DAGVTQSPTHLIKTRGQQVTLRCSPKSGHDTVSWYQQALGQGPQFIFQYYEEEERQRGNFPDRFSGHQFPNYSSELNVNALLLGDSALYLCASSMDPLGTGELFFGEGSRLTVL.

Here the CDR3 DNA reads TGTGCCAGCTCACTAAGCGGGGCCACCTACAATGAGCAGTTCTTC. Translating it yields CASSLSGATYNEQFF. The chain is built from TRBV18 and TRBJ2-1, with 7 bases identical to TRBD2. In germline, CDR1 is KGHSH, CDR2 LQKENI. The J segment lost 2 bases and the V segment lost 4 bases, leaving 5 bases of the junction unmatched. There are 15 residues in the CDR3.

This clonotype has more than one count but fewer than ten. The CDR3 DNA sequence: TGCAGTGCTAGGCCACAGGGGCGACAGTCTGAAGCTTTCTTT. Its protein is CSARPQGRQSEAFF. This chain uses TRBV20-1 with TRBJ1-1; TRBD1 agrees at 7 bases. V lost 3 bases to trimming and J lost 6 bases; unmatched junction nucleotides: 10. Germline CDR1 reads DFQATT; CDR2 reads SNEGSKA (reference sequence). The CDR3 covers 14 residues.

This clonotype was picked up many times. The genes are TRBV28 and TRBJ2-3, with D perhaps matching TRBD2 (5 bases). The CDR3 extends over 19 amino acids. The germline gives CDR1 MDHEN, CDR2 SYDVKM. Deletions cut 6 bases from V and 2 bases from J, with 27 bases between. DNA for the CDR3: TGTGCCAGCAGGACCGACCTAGAGGGTATCCGATCACACACAGATACGCAGTATTTT. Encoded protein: CASRTDLEGIRSHTDTQYF.

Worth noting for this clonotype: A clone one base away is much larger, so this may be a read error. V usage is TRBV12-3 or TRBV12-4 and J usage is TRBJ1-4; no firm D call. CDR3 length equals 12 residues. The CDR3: CASSPIGENLFF. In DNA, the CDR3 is TGTGCCAGCAGTCCCATCGGAGAAAATCTGTTTTTT.

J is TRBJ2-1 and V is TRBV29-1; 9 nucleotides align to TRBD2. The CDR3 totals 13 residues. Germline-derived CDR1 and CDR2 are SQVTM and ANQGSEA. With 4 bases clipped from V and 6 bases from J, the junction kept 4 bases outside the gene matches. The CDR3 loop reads CSVGRGGRNEQFF. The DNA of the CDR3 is TGCAGCGTTGGGCGGGGGGGCCGCAATGAGCAGTTCTTC.

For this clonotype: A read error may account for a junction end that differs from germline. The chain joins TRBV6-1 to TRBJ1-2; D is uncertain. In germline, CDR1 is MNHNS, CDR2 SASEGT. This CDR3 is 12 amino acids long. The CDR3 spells CASSNLSYRYTF. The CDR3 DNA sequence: TGTGCCAGCAGCAACCTCAGCTATCGCTACACCTTC.

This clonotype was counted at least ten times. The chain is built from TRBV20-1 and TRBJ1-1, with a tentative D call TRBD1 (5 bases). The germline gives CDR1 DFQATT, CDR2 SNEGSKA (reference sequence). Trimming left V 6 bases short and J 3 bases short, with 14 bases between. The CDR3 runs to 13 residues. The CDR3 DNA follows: TGCAGTGCCCCCCGGCAGGGAGACACTGAAGCTTTCTTT. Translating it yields CSAPRQGDTEAFF.

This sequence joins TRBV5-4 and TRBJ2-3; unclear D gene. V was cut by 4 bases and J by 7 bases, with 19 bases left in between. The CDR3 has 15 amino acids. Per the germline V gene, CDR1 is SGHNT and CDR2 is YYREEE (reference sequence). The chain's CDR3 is CASSQPTDARNTQYF. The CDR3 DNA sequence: TGTGCCAGCAGCCAGCCTACGGACGCTCGAAATACGCAGTATTTT. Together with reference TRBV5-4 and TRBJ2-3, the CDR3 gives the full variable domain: ETGVTQSPTHLIKTRGQQVTLRCSSQSGHNTVSWYQQALGQGPQFIFQYYREEENGRGNFPPRFSGLQFPNYSSELNVNALELDDSALYLCASSQPTDARNTQYFGPGTRLTVL.

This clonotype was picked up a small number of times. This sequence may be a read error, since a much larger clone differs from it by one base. CDR3 in amino acids: CASSQEGDINYGYTF. The CDR3 coding sequence is TGCGCCAGCAGCCAAGAGGGGGACATCAACTATGGCTACACCTTC. The chain joins TRBV4-1 to TRBJ1-2, with a tentative D call TRBD1 (6 bases). This CDR3 region has 15 residues. V was pared by 0 bases and J by 2 bases, with 10 bases between. Germline CDR1 is MGHRA and CDR2 is YSYEKL.

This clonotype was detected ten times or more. CDR3 amino acids: CASRNRDRPYEQYF. The CDR3 DNA reads TGTGCCAGCCGTAACCGGGACAGACCCTACGAGCAGTACTTC. The chain has TRBV19 and TRBJ2-7; 7 positions match TRBD1. This CDR3 is built from 14 residues. The germline V gene has CDR1 LNHDA and CDR2 SQIVND (reference sequence). The junction had 10 bases not matched to a gene; V was cut back by 9 bases and J by 2 bases.

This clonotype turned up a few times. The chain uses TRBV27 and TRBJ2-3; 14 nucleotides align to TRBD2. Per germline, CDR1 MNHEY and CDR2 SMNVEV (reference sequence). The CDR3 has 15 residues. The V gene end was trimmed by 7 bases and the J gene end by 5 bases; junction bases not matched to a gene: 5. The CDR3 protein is CASIKGLAGVDTQYF. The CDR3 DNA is TGTGCCAGCATCAAGGGACTAGCGGGGGTAGATACGCAGTATTTT.

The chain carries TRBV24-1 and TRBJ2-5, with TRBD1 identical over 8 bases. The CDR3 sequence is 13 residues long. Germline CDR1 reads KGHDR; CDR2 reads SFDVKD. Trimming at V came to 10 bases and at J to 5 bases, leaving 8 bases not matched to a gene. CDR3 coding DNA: TGTGCCACGGACAGGGCGGAAGAGGAGACCCAGTACTTC. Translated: CATDRAEEETQYF.

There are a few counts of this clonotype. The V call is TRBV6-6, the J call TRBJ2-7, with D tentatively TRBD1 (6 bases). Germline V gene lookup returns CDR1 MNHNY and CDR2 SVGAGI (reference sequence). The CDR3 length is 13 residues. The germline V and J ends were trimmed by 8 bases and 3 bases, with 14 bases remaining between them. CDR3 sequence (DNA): TGTGCCAGCCTCTCGCGGACAGACTACGAGCAGTACTTC. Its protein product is CASLSRTDYEQYF.

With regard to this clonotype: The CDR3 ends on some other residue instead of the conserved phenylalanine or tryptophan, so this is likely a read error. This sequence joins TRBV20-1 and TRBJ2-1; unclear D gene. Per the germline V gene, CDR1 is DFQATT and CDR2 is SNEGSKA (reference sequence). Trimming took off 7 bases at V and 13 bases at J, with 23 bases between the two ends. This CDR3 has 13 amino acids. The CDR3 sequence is CSVSSAVQETQFS. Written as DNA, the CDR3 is TGCAGTGTCAGCAGCGCCGTCCAAGAGACCCAGTTCTCC.